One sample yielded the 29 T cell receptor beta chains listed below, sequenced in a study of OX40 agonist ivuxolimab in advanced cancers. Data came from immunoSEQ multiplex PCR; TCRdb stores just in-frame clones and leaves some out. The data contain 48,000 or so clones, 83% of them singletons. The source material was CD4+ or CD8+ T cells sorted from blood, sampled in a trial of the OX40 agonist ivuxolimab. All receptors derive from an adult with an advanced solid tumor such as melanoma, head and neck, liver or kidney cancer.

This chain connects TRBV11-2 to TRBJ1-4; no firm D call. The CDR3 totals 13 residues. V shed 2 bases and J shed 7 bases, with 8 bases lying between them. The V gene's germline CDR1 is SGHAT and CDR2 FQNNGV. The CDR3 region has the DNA TGTGCCAGCAGCTTAACAGCCGCTGAAAAACTGTTTTTT. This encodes CASSLTAAEKLFF. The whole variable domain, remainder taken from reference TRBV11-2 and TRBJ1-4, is EAGVAQSPRYKIIEKRQSVAFWCNPISGHATLYWYQQILGQGPKLLIQFQNNGVVDDSQLPKDRFSAERLKGVDSTLKIQPAKLEDSAVYLCASSLTAAEKLFFGSGTQLSVL.

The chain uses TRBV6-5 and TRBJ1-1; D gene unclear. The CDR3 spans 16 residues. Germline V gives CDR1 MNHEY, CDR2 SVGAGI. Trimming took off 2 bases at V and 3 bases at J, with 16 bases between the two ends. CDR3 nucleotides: TGTGCCAGCAGTTACGCTAGCGGTGGAAGCTACACTGAAGCTTTCTTT. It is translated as CASSYASGGSYTEAFF.

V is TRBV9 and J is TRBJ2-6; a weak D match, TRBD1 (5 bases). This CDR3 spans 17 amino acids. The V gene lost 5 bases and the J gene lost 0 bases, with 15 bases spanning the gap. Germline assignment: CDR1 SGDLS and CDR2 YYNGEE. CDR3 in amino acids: CASRGQGRYSGANVLTF. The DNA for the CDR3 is TGTGCCAGCAGAGGACAAGGCCGCTACTCTGGGGCCAACGTCCTGACTTTC.

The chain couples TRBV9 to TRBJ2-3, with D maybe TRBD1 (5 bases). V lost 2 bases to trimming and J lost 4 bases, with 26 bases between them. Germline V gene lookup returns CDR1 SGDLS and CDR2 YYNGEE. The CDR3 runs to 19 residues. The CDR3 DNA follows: TGTGCCAGCAGCGTCGGAACTGGGGCAGACTTCTTCAATCCAGATACGCAGTATTTT. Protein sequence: CASSVGTGADFFNPDTQYF.

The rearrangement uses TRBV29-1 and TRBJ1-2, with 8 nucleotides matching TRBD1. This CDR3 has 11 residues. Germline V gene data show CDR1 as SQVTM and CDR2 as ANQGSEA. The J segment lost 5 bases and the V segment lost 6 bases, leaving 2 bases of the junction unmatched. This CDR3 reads CSVTGGYGYTF. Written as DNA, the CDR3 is TGCAGCGTCACAGGGGGTTATGGCTACACCTTC.

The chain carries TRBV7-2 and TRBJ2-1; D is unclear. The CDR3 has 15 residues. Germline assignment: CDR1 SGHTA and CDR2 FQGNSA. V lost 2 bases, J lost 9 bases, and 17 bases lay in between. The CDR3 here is CASSLRISVFGEQFF. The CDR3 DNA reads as TGTGCCAGCAGCTTAAGAATTTCGGTTTTTGGTGAGCAGTTCTTC.

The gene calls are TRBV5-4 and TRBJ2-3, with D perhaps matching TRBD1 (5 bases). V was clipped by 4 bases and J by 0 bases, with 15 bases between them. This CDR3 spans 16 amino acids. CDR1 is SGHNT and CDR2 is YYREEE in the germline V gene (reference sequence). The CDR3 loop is CASSTSQESSTDTQYF. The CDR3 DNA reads TGTGCCAGCAGCACCTCACAGGAATCGAGCACAGATACGCAGTATTTT.

CDR3 residues: CASSPLFDASYEQYF. The CDR3 bases are TGTGCCAGCTCACCCCTGTTTGACGCCTCCTACGAGCAGTACTTC. This rearrangement joins TRBV18 to TRBJ2-7; no clear D. The CDR3 is 15 residues long. Trimming cost V 3 bases and J 0 bases, with 12 bases left between them. The germline V gene has CDR1 KGHSH and CDR2 LQKENI.

CDR3 protein: CASSRASVGTEAFF. The CDR3 bases are TGTGCCAGCAGCCGGGCGTCAGTAGGAACTGAAGCTTTCTTT. This chain connects TRBV7-3 to TRBJ1-1; D ambiguous. Trimming left V 5 bases short and J 5 bases short, with 15 bases between. Germline V lookup: CDR1 SGHTA, CDR2 FQGTGA. The CDR3 consists of 14 residues.

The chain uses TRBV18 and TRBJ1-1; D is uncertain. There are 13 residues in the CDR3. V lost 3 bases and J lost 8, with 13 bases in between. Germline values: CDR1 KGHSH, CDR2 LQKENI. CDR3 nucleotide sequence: TGTGCCAGCTCACCTATGGGCCAGTCCGAAGCTTTCTTT. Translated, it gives CASSPMGQSEAFF.

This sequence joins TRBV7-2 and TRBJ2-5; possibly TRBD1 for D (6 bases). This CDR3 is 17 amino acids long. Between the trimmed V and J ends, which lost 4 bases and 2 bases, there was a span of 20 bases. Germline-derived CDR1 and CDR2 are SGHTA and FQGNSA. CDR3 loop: CASSSRRLGTTQETQYF. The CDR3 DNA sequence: TGTGCCAGCAGCTCTAGGCGCCTCGGGACAACTCAAGAGACCCAGTACTTC.

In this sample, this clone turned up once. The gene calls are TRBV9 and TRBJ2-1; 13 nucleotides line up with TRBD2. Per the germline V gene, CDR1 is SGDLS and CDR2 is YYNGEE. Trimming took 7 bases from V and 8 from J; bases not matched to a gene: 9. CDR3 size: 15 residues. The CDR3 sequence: CASAGGLAGYDEQFF. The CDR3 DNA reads TGTGCCAGCGCAGGGGGACTAGCGGGGTATGATGAGCAGTTCTTC.

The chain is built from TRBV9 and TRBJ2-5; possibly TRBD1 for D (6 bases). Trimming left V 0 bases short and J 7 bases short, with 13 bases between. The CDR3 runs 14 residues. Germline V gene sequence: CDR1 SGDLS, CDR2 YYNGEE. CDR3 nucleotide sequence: TGTGCCAGCAGCGTAGTGAGTGTCAGGGGGACCCAGTACTTC. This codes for CASSVVSVRGTQYF. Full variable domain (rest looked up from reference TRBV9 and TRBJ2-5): DSGVTQTPKHLITATGQRVTLRCSPRSGDLSVYWYQQSLDQGLQFLIQYYNGEERAKGNILERFSAQQFPDLHSELNLSSLELGDSALYFCASSVVSVRGTQYFGPGTRLLVL.

The CDR3 here is CASSPGIPKVYEQYF. CDR3 nucleotides: TGTGCCAGCAGCCCAGGGATTCCGAAAGTCTACGAGCAGTACTTC. J is TRBJ2-7 and V is TRBV6-5; D may be TRBD1 (5 bases). V dropped 6 bases and J dropped 3 bases, with 18 bases sitting between them. This CDR3 contains 15 residues. Germline values: CDR1 MNHEY, CDR2 SVGAGI.

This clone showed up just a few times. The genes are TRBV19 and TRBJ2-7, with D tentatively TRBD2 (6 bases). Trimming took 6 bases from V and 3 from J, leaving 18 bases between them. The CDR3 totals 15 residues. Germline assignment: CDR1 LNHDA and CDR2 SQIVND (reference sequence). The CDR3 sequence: CASRAPGERDYEQYF. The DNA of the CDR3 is TGTGCCAGTAGAGCGCCGGGGGAGAGGGACTACGAGCAGTACTTC.

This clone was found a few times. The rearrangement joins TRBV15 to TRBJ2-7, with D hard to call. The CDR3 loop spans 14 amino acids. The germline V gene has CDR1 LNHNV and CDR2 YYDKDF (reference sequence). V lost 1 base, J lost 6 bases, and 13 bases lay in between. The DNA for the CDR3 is TGTGCCACCAGCAGAGCGGTTAGTTTCGGCGAGCAGTACTTC. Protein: CATSRAVSFGEQYF. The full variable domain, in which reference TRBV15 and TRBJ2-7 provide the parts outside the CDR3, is DAMVIQNPRYQVTQFGKPVTLSCSQTLNHNVMYWYQQKSSQAPKLLFHYYDKDFNNEADTPDNFQSRRPNTSFCFLDIRSPGLGDTAMYLCATSRAVSFGEQYFGPGTRLTVT.

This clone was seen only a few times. The CDR3 DNA sequence: TGTGCCAGCAGCCGAGCCCACGGGGGGGCGGGCAAAAACATTCAGTACTTC. Its translation: CASSRAHGGAGKNIQYF. The chain recombines TRBV11-2 with TRBJ2-4; 8 bases align to TRBD2. The CDR3 totals 17 residues. CDR1 SGHAT and CDR2 FQNNGV come from the germline V gene. V was clipped by 5 bases and J by 3 bases; unmatched bases: 12.

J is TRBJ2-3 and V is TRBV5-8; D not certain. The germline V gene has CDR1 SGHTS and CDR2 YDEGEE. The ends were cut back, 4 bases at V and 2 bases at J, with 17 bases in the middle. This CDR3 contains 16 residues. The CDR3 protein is CASSPGRRALTDTQYF. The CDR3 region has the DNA TGTGCCAGCAGCCCGGGCCGAAGGGCTCTCACAGATACGCAGTATTTT.

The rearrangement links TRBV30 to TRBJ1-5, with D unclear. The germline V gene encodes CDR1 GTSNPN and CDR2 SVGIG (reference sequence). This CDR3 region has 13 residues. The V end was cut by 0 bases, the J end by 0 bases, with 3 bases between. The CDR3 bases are TGTGCCTGGAGTGTACTTAGCAATCAGCCCCAGCATTTT. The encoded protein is CAWSVLSNQPQHF. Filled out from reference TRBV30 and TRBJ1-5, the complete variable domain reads SQTIHQWPATLVQPVGSPLSLECTVEGTSNPNLYWYRQAAGRGLQLLFYSVGIGQISSEVPQNLSASRPQDRQFILSSKKLLLSDSGFYLCAWSVLSNQPQHFGDGTRLSIL.

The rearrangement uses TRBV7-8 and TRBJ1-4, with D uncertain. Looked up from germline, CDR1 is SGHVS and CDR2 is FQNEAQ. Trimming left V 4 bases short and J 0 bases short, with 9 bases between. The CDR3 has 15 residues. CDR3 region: CASSSRTATNEKLFF. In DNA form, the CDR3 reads TGTGCCAGCAGCTCCAGGACCGCAACTAATGAAAAACTGTTTTTT.

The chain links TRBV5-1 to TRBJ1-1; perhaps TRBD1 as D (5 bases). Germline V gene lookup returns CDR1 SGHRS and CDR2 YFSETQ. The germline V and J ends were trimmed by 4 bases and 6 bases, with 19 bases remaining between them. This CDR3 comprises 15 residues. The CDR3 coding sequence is TGCGCCAGCAGCCGGGCCGGGGGGTCGGGAGCTGAAGCTTTCTTT. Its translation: CASSRAGGSGAEAFF.

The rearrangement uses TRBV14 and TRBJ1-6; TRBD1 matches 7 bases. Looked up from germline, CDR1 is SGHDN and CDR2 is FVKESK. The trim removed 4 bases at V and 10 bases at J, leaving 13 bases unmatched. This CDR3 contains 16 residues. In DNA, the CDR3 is TGTGCCAGCAGCCGATCGATACCAGGGGGTGCCTCACCCCTCCACTTT. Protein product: CASSRSIPGGASPLHF.

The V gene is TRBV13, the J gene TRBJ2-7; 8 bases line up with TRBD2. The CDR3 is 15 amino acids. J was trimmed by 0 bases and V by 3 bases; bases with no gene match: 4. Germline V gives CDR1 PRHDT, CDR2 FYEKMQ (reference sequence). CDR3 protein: CASSFSGALSYEQYF. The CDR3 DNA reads TGTGCCAGCAGCTTTAGCGGGGCCCTCTCCTACGAGCAGTACTTC.

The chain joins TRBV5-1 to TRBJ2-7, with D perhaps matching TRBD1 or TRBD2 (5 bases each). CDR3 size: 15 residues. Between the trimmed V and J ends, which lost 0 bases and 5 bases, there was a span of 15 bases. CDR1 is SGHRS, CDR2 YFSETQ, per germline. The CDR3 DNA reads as TGCGCCAGCAGCTTGGTCGGGACCCACCTTAACGAGCAGTACTTC. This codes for CASSLVGTHLNEQYF.

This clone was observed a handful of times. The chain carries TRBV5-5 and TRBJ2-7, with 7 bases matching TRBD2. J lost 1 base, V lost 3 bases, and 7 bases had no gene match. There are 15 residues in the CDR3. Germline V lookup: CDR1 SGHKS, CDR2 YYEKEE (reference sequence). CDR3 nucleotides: TGTGCCAGCAGCTGGGGGAGCGGGGCTTCCTACGAGCAGTACTTC. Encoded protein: CASSWGSGASYEQYF.

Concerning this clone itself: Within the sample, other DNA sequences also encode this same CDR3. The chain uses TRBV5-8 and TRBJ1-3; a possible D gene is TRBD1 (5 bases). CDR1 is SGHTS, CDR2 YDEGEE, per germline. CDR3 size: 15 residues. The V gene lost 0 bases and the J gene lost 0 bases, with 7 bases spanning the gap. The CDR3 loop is CASSLDGGSGNTIYF. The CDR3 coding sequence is TGTGCCAGCAGCTTGGACGGGGGCTCTGGAAACACCATATATTTT.

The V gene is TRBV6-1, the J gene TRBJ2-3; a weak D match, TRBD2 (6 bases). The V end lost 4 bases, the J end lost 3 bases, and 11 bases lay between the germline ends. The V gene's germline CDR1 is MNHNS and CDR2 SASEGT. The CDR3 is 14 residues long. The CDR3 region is CASSGTTITDTQYF. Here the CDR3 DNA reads TGTGCCAGCAGTGGGACTACGATTACAGATACGCAGTATTTT.

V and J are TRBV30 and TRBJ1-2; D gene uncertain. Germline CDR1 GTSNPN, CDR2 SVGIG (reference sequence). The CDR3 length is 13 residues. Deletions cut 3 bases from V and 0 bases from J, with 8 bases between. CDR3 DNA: TGTGCCTGGAGCCTCAGCCCTAACTATGGCTACACCTTC. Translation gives CAWSLSPNYGYTF.

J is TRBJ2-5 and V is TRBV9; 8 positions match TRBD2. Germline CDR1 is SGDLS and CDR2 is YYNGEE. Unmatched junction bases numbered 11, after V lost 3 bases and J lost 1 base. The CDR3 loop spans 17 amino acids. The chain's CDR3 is CASSARGGSGVQETQYF. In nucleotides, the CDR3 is TGTGCCAGCAGCGCTCGGGGTGGTAGCGGGGTCCAAGAGACCCAGTACTTC. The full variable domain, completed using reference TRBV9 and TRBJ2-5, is DSGVTQTPKHLITATGQRVTLRCSPRSGDLSVYWYQQSLDQGLQFLIQYYNGEERAKGNILERFSAQQFPDLHSELNLSSLELGDSALYFCASSARGGSGVQETQYFGPGTRLLVL.